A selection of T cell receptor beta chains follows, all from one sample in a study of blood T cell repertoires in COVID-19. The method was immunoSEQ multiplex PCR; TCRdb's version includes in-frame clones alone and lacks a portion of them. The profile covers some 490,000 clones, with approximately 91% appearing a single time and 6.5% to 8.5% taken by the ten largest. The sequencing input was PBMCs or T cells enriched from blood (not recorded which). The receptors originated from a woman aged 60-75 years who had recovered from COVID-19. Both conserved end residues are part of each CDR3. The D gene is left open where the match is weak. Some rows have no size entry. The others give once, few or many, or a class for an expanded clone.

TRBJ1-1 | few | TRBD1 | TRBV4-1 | TGCGCCAGCAGCCCCCTAGGCGGAACAGGGGACCATATGAACACTGAAGCTTTCTTT | CASSPLGGTGDHMNTEAFF
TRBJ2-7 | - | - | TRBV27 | TGTGCCAGCAGTTTATCGAGATCTGATTCCTACGAGCAGTACTTC | CASSLSRSDSYEQYF
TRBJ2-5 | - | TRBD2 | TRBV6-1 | TGTGCCAGCAGTGAGTCGAGCGGGGGGAGGGAGACCCAGTACTTC | CASSESSGGRETQYF
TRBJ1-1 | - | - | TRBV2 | TGTGCCAGCAGTGCCGTCACTGAAGCTTTCTTT | CASSAVTEAFF
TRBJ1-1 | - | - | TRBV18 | TGTGCCAGCTCACCGACACGGAACACTGAAGCTTTCTTT | CASSPTRNTEAFF
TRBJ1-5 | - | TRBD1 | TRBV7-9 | TGTGCCAGCAGTCAGACGACAGGGGTAACTAGGGAGCCCCAGCATTTT | CASSQTTGVTREPQHF
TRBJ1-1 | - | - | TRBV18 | TGTGCCAGCTCACTCAAAAGCCTGAACACTGAAGCTTTCTTT | CASSLKSLNTEAFF
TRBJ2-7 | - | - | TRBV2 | TGTGCCAGCAGTAGAGAGGAAGACTACGAGCAGTACTTC | CASSREEDYEQYF
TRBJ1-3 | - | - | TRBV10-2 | TGCGCCAGCAGCCCCCGGGGTTCTGGAAACACCATATATTTT | CASSPRGSGNTIYF
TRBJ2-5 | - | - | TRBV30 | TGTGCCTGGACACAGGCGGTAGAGACCCAGTACTTC | CAWTQAVETQYF
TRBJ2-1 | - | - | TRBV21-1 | TGTGCCACCTACCCCTCGGGGGGCCACCTTCTTATCAATGAGCAGTTCTTC | CATYPSGGHLLINEQFF
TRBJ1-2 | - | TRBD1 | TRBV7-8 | TGTGCCAGCAGCTTAGGGGACAGGAACTATGGCTACACCTTC | CASSLGDRNYGYTF
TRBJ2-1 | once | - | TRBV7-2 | TGTGCCAGCAGCTGGACAGCCAGCTCCTACAATGAGCAGTTCTTC | CASSWTASSYNEQFF
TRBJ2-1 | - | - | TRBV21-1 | TGTGCCAGCCGCCCTAGGAACAATGAGCAGTTCTTC | CASRPRNNEQFF
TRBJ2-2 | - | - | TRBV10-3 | TGTGCCATCAGTGTCGCCGGGGAGCTGTTTTTT | CAISVAGELFF
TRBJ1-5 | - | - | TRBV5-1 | TGCGCCAGCAGCACTGGGGAGATCGGCAATCAGCCCCAGCATTTT | CASSTGEIGNQPQHF
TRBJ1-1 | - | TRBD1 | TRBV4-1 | TGCGCCAGCAGCCAACCGGGACAGGGGGCCACTGAAGCTTTCTTT | CASSQPGQGATEAFF
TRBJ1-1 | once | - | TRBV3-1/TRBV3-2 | TGTGCCAGCAGCCAATCCGGGGTTGGGACTGAAGCTTTCTTT | CASSQSGVGTEAFF
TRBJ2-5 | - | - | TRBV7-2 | TGTGCCAGCAACAGAGGGCAGCAAGAGACCCAGTACTTC | CASNRGQQETQYF
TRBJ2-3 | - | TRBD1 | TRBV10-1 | TGCGCCAGCAGTGGGGACAGGGGCACAGATACGCAGTATTTT | CASSGDRGTDTQYF
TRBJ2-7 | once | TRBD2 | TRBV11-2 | TGTGCCAGCAGCCTACCCTTTAGCGGGGCCCCAAGAGAGCAGTACTTC | CASSLPFSGAPREQYF
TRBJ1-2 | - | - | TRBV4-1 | TGCGCCAGCAGCCAGTCCGGACAGAGGTATTATGGCTACACCTTC | CASSQSGQRYYGYTF
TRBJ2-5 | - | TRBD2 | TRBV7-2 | TGTGCCAGCAGCTTACAATCGACTAGCGGGGGGGCAGAGACCCAGTACTTC | CASSLQSTSGGAETQYF
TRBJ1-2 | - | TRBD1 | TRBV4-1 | TGCGCCAGCAGCCTCTGGACAGGAAACTATGGCTACACCTTC | CASSLWTGNYGYTF
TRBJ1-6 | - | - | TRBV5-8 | TGTGCCAGCAGCTTTTCGCGCAGGGAATATTCACCCCTCCACTTT | CASSFSRREYSPLHF
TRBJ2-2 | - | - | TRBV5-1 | TGCGCCAGCAGCTTGGCAGGTGGTAACACCGGGGAGCTGTTTTTT | CASSLAGGNTGELFF
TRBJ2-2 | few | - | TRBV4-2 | TGTGCCAGCAGCCAGCATGGGCAGAACACCGGGGAGCTGTTTTTT | CASSQHGQNTGELFF
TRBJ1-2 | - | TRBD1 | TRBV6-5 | TGTGCCAGCAGGACAGGGATTGGTGGCTACACCTTC | CASRTGIGGYTF
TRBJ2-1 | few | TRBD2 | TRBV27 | TGTGCCAGCAGTCTGGGACTAGCGGGAGTCTACAATGAGCAGTTCTTC | CASSLGLAGVYNEQFF